Listed below are T cell receptor beta chains from one sample, sequenced in a study of blood T cell repertoires in COVID-19. Sequencing used immunoSEQ multiplex PCR; TCRdb keeps in-frame clones, though not all of them. The sample has approximately 440,000 clones, 70% to 90% seen once. The sequenced sample consisted of peripheral blood. The source is a woman between 45 and 60 years old with COVID-19, enrolled during active disease. CDR3s leave out the opening cysteine and the closing phenylalanine or tryptophan.

12,TRBV2,TRBJ2-3,ASRTGLGTDTQY
11,TRBV12-3/TRBV12-4,TRBJ1-2,ASSLGANYGYT
12,TRBV3-1/TRBV3-2,TRBJ1-5,ASSHWTGGGPQH
13,TRBV9,TRBJ2-1,ASSVVADSYNEQF
14,TRBV24-1,TRBJ2-3,ATSDLTSGFTDTQY
14,TRBV9,TRBJ2-2,ASSVAAAGYTGELF
10,TRBV6-1,TRBJ2-1,ASSERGNEQF
11,TRBV6-5,TRBJ1-2,ASSYIQGYGYT
13,TRBV7-9,TRBJ2-7,ASSWDINIAYEQY
11,TRBV12-3/TRBV12-4,TRBJ1-5,ASRDSLNQPQH
10,TRBV2,TRBJ1-4,AGRTGGEKLF
12,TRBV7-9,TRBJ1-1,ASSDDRVRSEAF
13,TRBV5-4,TRBJ2-7,ASSSGTGVYYEQY
10,TRBV7-3,TRBJ2-1,ASSHTRNEQF
14,TRBV6-1,TRBJ1-5,ASSEAWEAGNQPQH
14,TRBV5-1,TRBJ1-6,ASSGGQPVINSPLH